This T cell receptor beta chain was sequenced during a study of blood T cell repertoires in COVID-19. TCRdb keeps only in-frame clones here, not all; method: immunoSEQ multiplex PCR. The sample carries some 350,000 clones, 70% to 90% recorded once. The sequenced sample consisted of PBMCs or T cells enriched from blood (not recorded which). The origin of this receptor is a woman aged 30 to 39 who had recovered from COVID-19.

CDR3 bases: TGTGCCAGCAGCCAACCGGGTGAGCAGTTCTTC. Protein: CASSQPGEQFF. The chain employs TRBV3-1 (or the pseudogene TRBV3-2) and TRBJ2-1; D remains ambiguous. Germline values: CDR1 LGHDT, CDR2 YNNKEL (reference sequence). V was cut by 2 bases and J by 9 bases, with 5 bases left in between. The length of the CDR3 is 11 residues.